This T cell receptor (beta chain) was recovered during a study of T cell repertoires in cytomegalovirus infection. Study results and limitations: What dominated the ex vivo response were HLA-C-restricted CMV-specific TCR beta clonotypes.

TCRdb analysed the reads with MiXCR anew, one entry per CDR3 protein. Here the sample spans about 300,000 distinct CDR3 sequences, around 9.1% being singletons. This clonotype was observed at least ten times. Antigen unknown. Germline lookup yields CDR1 SEHNR and CDR2 FQNEAQ (reference sequence). The junction had 14 bases not matched to a gene; V was cut back by 5 bases and J by 4 bases. The CDR3 extends over 17 amino acids. Source material: PBMCs. The V call is TRBV7-9, the J call TRBJ2-1; 7 positions match TRBD1. This TCR was recovered from a human donor in good health (CMV status not recorded). Some clones in this sample may be carry-over from other donors' samples. The CDR3 reads CASSQGVAILLYNEQFF. The CDR3 DNA sequence: TGTGCCAGCAGCCAGGGGGTAGCGATTCTTCTGTACAATGAGCAGTTCTTC.